This TCR beta chain stems from a study of cytomegalovirus exposure and HLA in healthy donors (dated by TCRdb to about 2017). Concerning the study at large: According to a later analysis, one platform produced both the 100 to 150 validation repertoires and the 620 or so repertoires of the first cohort. The study was designed to test whether signatures of past pathogen exposure could be identified by cataloging public T cell receptors. Along with the approximately 700-subject first cohort, a separate validation cohort of approximately 110 different subjects was used. The study combined high-throughput TCR immunosequencing, statistical association of individual TCRs with disease status, and machine learning to predict cytomegalovirus infection status.

The donors were included in the validation cohort of over a hundred subjects, a group kept apart from the roughly 700-subject first cohort. Library creation used the immunoSEQ multiplex PCR assay. Per the authors' processing: A statistical classification framework was built to diagnose cytomegalovirus status from the catalog of TCR beta chain sequences. TCRdb retrieved this table from immuneACCESS and kept in-frame rearrangements only. Not all clones are present; in checked studies, unresolved V genes account for under half, and no reason is known for the remainder. V and J calls and clone size are given by that table; D and trimming were obtained from the DNA. Here the sample has roughly 330,000 clones; around 90% occur a single time. Together, the top ten hold approximately 1.1% of the sample. This clone was found once. It lacks a known antigen. The input lacks base qualities; no much larger clone sits a single base away.

Study-wide findings and limitations: The classifier was reported to diagnose cytomegalovirus status with high specificity and sensitivity in both the original cohort and the validation cohort. In vitro tests confirmed that three of the cytomegalovirus-associated TCR beta chains recognize cytomegalovirus antigens. A total of 150 or so TCR beta chains were listed by the study as associated with cytomegalovirus. While some public TCRs were present in many individuals, most TCR sequences turned up only very rarely across donors. The authors suggested that the approach could potentially be extended to other disease states and immunological phenotypes. The validation cohort had no HLA typing available for a later analysis, so co-occurrence within that cohort was assessed over all 130 or so repertoires. In a later analysis, TCRs clustered in the first cohort were found to also tend to co-occur in the approximately 120 validation repertoires, with over 90% of cluster scores above 0.

This clonotype originated in a woman aged 25 to 39 in good health and CMV-seropositive. Specimen: PBMCs.

For the CDR3, the sequence is CASSYIGRKTYEQYF. Read as DNA, the sequence is TGTGCCAGCAGTTATATTGGCAGGAAAACCTACGAGCAGTACTTC. In this chain, TRBV6-6 is recombined with TRBJ2-7; the D gene cannot be named for sure. V loses 3 bases of germline sequence and J loses 2 bases, and the interval between the two ends is 14 bases. From its cysteine to its phenylalanine, the CDR3 spans 15 amino acids. Only the CDR3 portion is preserved as DNA: 45 bases, with reading frame beginning at the first base. CDR1 MNHNY and CDR2 SVGAGI were looked up in the germline V gene (reference sequence).